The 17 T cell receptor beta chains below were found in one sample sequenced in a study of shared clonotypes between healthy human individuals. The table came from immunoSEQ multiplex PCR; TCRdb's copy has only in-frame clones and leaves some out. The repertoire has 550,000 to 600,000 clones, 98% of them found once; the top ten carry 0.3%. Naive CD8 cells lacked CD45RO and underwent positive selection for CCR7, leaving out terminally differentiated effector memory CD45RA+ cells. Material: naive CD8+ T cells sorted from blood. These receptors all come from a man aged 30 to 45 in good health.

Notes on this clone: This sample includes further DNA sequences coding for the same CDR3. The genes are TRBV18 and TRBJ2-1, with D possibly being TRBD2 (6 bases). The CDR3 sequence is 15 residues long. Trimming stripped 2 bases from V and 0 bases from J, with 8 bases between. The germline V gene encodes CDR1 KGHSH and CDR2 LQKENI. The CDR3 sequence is CASSPSGRSYNEQFF. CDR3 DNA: TGTGCCAGCTCACCAAGCGGGCGCTCCTACAATGAGCAGTTCTTC.

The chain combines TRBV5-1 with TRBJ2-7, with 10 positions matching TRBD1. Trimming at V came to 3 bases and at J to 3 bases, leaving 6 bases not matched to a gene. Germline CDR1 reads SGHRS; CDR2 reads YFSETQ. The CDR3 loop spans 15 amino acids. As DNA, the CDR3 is TGCGCCAGCAGCTCGTCCGGGACAGGGGACTACGAGCAGTACTTC. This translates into CASSSSGTGDYEQYF.

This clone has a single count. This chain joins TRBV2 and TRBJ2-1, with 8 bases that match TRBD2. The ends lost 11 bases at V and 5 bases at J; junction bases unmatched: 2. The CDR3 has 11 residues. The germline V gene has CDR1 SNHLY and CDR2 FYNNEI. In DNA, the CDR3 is TGTGCCGCGGGGGGTGACAATGAGCAGTTCTTC. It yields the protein CAAGGDNEQFF.

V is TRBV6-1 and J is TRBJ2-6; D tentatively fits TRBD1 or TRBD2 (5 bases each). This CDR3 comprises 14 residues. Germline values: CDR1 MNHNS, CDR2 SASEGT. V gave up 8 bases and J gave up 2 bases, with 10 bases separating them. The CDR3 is CASGDGAGANVLTF. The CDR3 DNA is TGTGCCAGCGGGGACGGTGCTGGGGCCAACGTCCTGACTTTC.

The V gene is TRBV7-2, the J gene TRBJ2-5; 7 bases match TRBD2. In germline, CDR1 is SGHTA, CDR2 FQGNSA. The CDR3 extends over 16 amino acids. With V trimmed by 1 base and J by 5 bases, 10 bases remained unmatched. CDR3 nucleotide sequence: TGTGCCAGCAGCTTAGGGGGGAGGGCCGTCACGGAGACCCAGTACTTC. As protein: CASSLGGRAVTETQYF.

The CDR3 protein is CATSRENAEQFF. The CDR3 nucleotides read TGTGCCACCAGCAGAGAAAACGCTGAGCAGTTCTTC. The chain employs TRBV15 and TRBJ2-1; D ambiguous. CDR1 is LNHNV, CDR2 YYDKDF, per germline (reference sequence). The CDR3 totals 12 residues. The ends were cut back, 0 bases at V and 9 bases at J, with 6 bases in the middle.

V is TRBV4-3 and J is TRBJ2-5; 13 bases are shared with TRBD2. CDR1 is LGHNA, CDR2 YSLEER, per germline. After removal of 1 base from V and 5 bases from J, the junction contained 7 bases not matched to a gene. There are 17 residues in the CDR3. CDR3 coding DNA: TGCGCCAGCAGCCAAGGAACTAGCGGGAGGGGGTTCGAGACCCAGTACTTC. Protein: CASSQGTSGRGFETQYF.

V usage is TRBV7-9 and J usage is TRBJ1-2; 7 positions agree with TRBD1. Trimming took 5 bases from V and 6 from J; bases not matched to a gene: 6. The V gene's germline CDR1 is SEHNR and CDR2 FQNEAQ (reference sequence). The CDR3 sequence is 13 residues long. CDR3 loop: CASSPYRGHGYTF. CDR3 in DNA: TGTGCCAGCAGCCCGTACAGGGGACATGGCTACACCTTC.

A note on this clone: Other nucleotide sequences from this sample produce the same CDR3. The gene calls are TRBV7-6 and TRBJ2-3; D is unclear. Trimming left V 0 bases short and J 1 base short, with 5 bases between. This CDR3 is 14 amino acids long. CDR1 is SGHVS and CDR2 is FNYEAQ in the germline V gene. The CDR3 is CASSLAGGTDTQYF. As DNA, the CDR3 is TGTGCCAGCAGCTTAGCGGGCGGCACAGATACGCAGTATTTT.

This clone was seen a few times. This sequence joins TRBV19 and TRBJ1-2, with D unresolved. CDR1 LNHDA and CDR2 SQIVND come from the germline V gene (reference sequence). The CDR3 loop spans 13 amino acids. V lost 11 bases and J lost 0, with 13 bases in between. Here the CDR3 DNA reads TGTGCCCTTCTCAGTGGAGCTAACTATGGCTACACCTTC. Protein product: CALLSGANYGYTF.

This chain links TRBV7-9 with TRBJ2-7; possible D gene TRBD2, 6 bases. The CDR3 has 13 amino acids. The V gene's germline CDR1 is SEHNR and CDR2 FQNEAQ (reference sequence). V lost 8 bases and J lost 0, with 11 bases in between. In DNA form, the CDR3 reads TGTGCCAGCGGCGACGGGAGCTCCTACGAGCAGTACTTC. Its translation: CASGDGSSYEQYF.

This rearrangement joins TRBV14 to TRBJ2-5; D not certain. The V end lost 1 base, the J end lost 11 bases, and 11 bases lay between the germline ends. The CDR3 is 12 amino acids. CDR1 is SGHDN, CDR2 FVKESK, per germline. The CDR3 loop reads CASSQADGPQYF. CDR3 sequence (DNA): TGTGCCAGCAGCCAAGCAGACGGGCCTCAGTACTTC.

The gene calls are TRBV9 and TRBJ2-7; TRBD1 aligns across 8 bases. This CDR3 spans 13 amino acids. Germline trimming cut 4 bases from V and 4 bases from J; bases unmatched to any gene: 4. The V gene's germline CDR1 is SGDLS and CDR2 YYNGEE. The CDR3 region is CASSPGDRYEQYF. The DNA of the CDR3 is TGTGCCAGCAGCCCAGGGGACAGGTACGAGCAGTACTTC.

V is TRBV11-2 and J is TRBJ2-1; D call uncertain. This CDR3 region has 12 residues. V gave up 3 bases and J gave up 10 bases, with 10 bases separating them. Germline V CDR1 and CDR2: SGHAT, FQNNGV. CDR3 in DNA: TGTGCCAGCAGCTTGATTCGAGAGGAGCAGTTCTTC. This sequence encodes CASSLIREEQFF.

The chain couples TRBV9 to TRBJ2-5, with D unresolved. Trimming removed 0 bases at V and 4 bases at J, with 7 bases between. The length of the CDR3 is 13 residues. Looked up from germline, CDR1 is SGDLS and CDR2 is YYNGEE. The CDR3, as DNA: TGTGCCAGCAGCGTAGGGACGGGAGAGACCCAGTACTTC. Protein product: CASSVGTGETQYF.

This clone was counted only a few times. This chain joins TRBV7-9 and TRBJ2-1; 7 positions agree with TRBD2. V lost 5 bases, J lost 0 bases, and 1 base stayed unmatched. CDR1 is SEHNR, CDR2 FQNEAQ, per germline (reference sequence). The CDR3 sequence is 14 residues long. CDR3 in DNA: TGTGCCAGCAGCCGACTAGCCTCCTACAATGAGCAGTTCTTC. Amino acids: CASSRLASYNEQFF.

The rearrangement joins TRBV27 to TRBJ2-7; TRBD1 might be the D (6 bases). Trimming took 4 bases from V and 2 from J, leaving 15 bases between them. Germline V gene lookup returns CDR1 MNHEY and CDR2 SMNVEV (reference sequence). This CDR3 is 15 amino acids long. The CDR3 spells CASSYQGSIAYEQYF. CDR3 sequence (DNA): TGTGCCAGCAGTTATCAGGGGAGTATCGCCTACGAGCAGTACTTC.